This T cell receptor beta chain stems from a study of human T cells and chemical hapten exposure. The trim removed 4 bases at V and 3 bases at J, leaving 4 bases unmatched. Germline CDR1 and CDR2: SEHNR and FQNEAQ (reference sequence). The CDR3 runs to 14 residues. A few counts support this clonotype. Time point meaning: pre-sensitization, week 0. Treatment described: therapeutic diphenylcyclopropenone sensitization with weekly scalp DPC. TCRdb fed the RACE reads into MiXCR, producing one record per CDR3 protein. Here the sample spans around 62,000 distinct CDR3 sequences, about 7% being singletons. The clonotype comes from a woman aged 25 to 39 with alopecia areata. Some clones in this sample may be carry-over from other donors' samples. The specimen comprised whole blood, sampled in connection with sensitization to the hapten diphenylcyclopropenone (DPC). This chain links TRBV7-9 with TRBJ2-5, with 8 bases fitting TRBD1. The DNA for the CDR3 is TGTGCCAGCAGCTCTAACAGGGGGAAAGAGACCCAGTACTTC. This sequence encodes CASSSNRGKETQYF.